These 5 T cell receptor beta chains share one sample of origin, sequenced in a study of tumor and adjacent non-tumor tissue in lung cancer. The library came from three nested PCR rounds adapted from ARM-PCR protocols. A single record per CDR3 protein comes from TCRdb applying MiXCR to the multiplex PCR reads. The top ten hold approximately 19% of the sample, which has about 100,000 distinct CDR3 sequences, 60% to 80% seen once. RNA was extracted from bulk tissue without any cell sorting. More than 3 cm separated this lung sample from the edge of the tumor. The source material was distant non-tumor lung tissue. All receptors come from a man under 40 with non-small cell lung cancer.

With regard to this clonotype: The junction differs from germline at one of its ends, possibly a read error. For the CDR3, the DNA is TGCGGCGTTGAAGATTGGCAGAGGTTCGAGCAGTACTTC. Amino acids: CGVEDWQRFEQYF. V gene TRBV29-1 combines with J gene TRBJ2-7; D not resolved. The germline CDR1 and CDR2 sequences are SQVTM and ANQGSEA. The CDR3 is 13 residues long.

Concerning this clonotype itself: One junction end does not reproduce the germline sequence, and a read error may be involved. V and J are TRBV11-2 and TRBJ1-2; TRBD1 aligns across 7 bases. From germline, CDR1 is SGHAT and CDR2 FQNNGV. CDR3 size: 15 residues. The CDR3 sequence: CANSADRVSNYGYTF. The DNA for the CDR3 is TGTGCCAACAGCGCCGACAGGGTTTCTAACTATGGATACACCTTC.

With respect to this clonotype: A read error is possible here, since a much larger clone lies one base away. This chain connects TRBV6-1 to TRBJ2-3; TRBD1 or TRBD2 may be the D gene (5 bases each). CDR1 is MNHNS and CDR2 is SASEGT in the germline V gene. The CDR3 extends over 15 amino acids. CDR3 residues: CASSDPGLNTETQYF. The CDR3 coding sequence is TGTGCCAGCAGTGATCCGGGGCTGAACACAGAGACGCAGTATTTT.

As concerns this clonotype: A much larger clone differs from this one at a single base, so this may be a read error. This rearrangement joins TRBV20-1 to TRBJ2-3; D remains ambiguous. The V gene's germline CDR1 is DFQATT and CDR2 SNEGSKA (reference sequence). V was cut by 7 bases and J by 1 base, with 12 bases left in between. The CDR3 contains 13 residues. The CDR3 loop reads CSVAPPRTDTQYF. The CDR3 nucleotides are TGCAGTGTTGCCCCCCCCCGCACAGATACGCAGTATTTT.

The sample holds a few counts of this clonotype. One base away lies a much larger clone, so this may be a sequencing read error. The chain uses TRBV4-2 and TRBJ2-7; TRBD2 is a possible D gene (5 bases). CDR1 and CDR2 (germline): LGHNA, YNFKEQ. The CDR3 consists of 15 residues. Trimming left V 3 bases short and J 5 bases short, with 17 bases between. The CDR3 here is CASSQGDYSSDEQYF. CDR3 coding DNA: TGTGCCAGCAGCCAGGGAGATTATTCGAGTGACGAGCAGTACTTC.